This TCR beta chain was recorded in a study of blood T cell repertoires in COVID-19. The wider study: The study drew acute and convalescent COVID-19 samples from the United States, Italy and Spain. T cells, B-cell-depleted T cells, or PBMCs provided the cDNA or gDNA that served as material.

V was shortened by 3 bases and J by 4 bases, with 16 bases between the two germline ends. Germline CDR1 LNHDA, CDR2 SQIVND (reference sequence). This CDR3 has 17 amino acids. The assay was immunoSEQ multiplex PCR, and TCRdb's table has in-frame clones only and misses some. Of 150,000 to 200,000 clones in the sample, more than 85% are singletons; the top ten hold around 7%. V and J are TRBV19 and TRBJ2-6, with a weak D call TRBD1 (5 bases). Sequencing input: peripheral blood. This TCR derives from a woman of 80 years or more in a cohort sampled during active or convalescent COVID-19. The CDR3 region is CASSIFRVSGGANVLTF. CDR3 nucleotides: TGTGCCAGTAGTATTTTCAGGGTCTCTGGAGGGGCCAACGTCCTGACTTTC.